The 29 T cell receptor beta chains below all came from one sample that was sequenced in a study of graft-versus-host responses after intestinal transplantation (dated by TCRdb to about 2021). No antigen has been identified for these receptors. The time point tag for this specimen amounts to: cells obtained before transplantation from donor or recipient. Library generation was performed with the immunoSEQ multiplex PCR assay. This immuneACCESS table, as held by TCRdb, lists in-frame sequences with V and J called but not all clones. Of the missing ones, under half trace to an unresolved V gene in checked studies; the others have no known cause. The sample table shows 130,000 or so clones, and approximately 90% are seen once. The ten largest clones represent approximately 0.17% of the sample. The specimen was unstimulated CD4+ T cells sorted from spleen or lymph node cells, collected before intestinal transplant. The receptor source for this set is a human donor who received an intestinal transplant.

This chain uses TRBV27 with TRBJ2-2, with 9 bases matching TRBD1. Germline V gives CDR1 MNHEY, CDR2 SMNVEV (reference sequence). The V gene end was trimmed by 5 bases and the J gene end by 5 bases; junction bases not matched to a gene: 9. The CDR3 loop spans 16 amino acids. The CDR3 nucleotides are TGTGCCAGCAGTACGACAGGGGGAATGGGAACCGGGGAGCTGTTTTTT. This codes for CASSTTGGMGTGELFF.

CDR3 DNA: TGTGCCAGCAGCTTCGAAACGCGCGGGGAGCTGTTTTTT. It is translated as CASSFETRGELFF. The rearrangement joins TRBV7-9 to TRBJ2-2; D uncertain. The germline gives CDR1 SEHNR, CDR2 FQNEAQ (reference sequence). The CDR3 length is 13 residues. Trimming removed 3 bases from V and 7 bases from J, with 9 bases in between.

Remarks on this clone: Since the CDR3 does not end with the conserved phenylalanine or tryptophan, this likely comes from a read error. In DNA, the CDR3 is TGTGCCAGCAGCCTCCGGGACAAATCGCATGGCTACACCCTC. Residues: CASSLRDKSHGYTL. V is TRBV2 and J is TRBJ1-2, with a tentative D call TRBD1 (6 bases). Trimming cost V 6 bases and J 6 bases, with 17 bases left between them. This CDR3 is 14 amino acids long. Germline CDR1 SNHLY, CDR2 FYNNEI.

J is TRBJ2-1 and V is TRBV2, with 8 bases matching TRBD1. The V gene's germline CDR1 is SNHLY and CDR2 FYNNEI. The junction had 9 bases not matched to a gene; V was cut back by 8 bases and J by 9 bases. CDR3 length equals 13 residues. The CDR3 nucleotides are TGTGCCAGCGCCTTGGGACAGGCGGTTGAGCAGTTCTTC. Encoded protein: CASALGQAVEQFF.

The chain carries TRBV10-3 and TRBJ1-5, with D uncertain. Germline V gene sequence: CDR1 ENHRY, CDR2 SYGVKD. The length of the CDR3 is 14 residues. The V gene lost 2 bases and the J gene lost 3 bases, with 8 bases spanning the gap. The CDR3 sequence is CAISEGTHNQPQHF. The CDR3 coding sequence is TGTGCCATCAGTGAGGGCACTCACAATCAGCCCCAGCATTTT.

V and J are TRBV7-6 and TRBJ2-5, with D hard to call. The V end was cut by 3 bases, the J end by 5 bases, with 10 bases between. Germline CDR1 reads SGHVS; CDR2 reads FNYEAQ. CDR3 size: 13 residues. The CDR3 here is CASSFSLQETQYF. CDR3 DNA sequence: TGTGCCAGCAGCTTTAGCCTCCAGGAGACCCAGTACTTC.

The genes are TRBV7-2 and TRBJ2-3, with TRBD2 as a possible D gene (7 bases). Germline V gene lookup returns CDR1 SGHTA and CDR2 FQGNSA. The CDR3 consists of 16 residues. The V end lost 3 bases, the J end lost 0 bases, and 13 bases lay between the germline ends. The CDR3, as DNA: TGTGCCAGCAGCTTTTGGCGGGGGCCGAGCACAGATACGCAGTATTTT. Residues: CASSFWRGPSTDTQYF. Full variable domain (missing parts from reference TRBV7-2 and TRBJ2-3): GAGVSQSPSNKVTEKGKDVELRCDPISGHTALYWYRQSLGQGLEFLIYFQGNSAPDKSGLPSDRFSAERTGGSVSTLTIQRTQQEDSAVYLCASSFWRGPSTDTQYFGPGTRLTVL.

This chain uses TRBV2 with TRBJ1-1; D unresolved. This CDR3 has 17 amino acids. The germline V and J ends were trimmed by 5 bases and 2 bases, with 21 bases remaining between them. Germline assignment: CDR1 SNHLY and CDR2 FYNNEI. For the CDR3, the DNA is TGTGCCAGCAGTTTTGATTCACTGGAGAGGCCAAACACTGAAGCTTTCTTT. It encodes CASSFDSLERPNTEAFF.

V and J are TRBV9 and TRBJ1-2, with a weak D call TRBD1 (5 bases). The V gene's germline CDR1 is SGDLS and CDR2 YYNGEE. V lost 4 bases to trimming and J lost 2 bases, with 15 bases between them. This CDR3 comprises 15 residues. DNA of the CDR3: TGTGCCAGCAGCCGAAACCGGGGCGCAAACTATGGCTACACCTTC. Protein: CASSRNRGANYGYTF.

The chain joins TRBV2 to TRBJ2-7; D is perhaps TRBD1 or TRBD2 (5 bases each). Germline-derived CDR1 and CDR2 are SNHLY and FYNNEI. V shed 7 bases and J shed 3 bases, with 16 bases lying between them. There are 14 residues in the CDR3. CDR3 loop: CASKSEGSVYEQYF. The CDR3 DNA follows: TGTGCCAGCAAATCAGAGGGGTCAGTCTACGAGCAGTACTTC.

This rearrangement joins TRBV5-1 to TRBJ1-2; 9 positions match TRBD1. This CDR3 is built from 15 residues. The trim removed 6 bases at V and 7 bases at J, leaving 13 bases unmatched. Germline CDR1 is SGHRS and CDR2 is YFSETQ. The CDR3 reads CASTRDRAKGGGYTF. The CDR3 DNA reads as TGCGCCAGCACCCGGGACAGGGCGAAGGGCGGTGGCTACACCTTC.

This clone has a single count. The chain uses TRBV12-5 and TRBJ2-1; D remains unclear. CDR1 and CDR2 (germline): LGHNT, FRNRAP. The V and J ends lost 4 bases and 9 bases respectively, with 10 bases between them. The CDR3 contains 12 residues. CDR3 bases: TGTGCTAGTGGTTCCTTGGTCGGTGAGCAGTTCTTC. Translated, it gives CASGSLVGEQFF.

The V gene is TRBV29-1, the J gene TRBJ2-6, with TRBD1 matching over 9 bases. Germline loops: CDR1 SQVTM, CDR2 ANQGSEA. The length of the CDR3 is 17 residues. Trimming at V came to 5 bases and at J to 2 bases, leaving 10 bases not matched to a gene. CDR3 nucleotide sequence: TGCAGCGTTACTACCGGGACAGGGTTCCCTGGGGCCAACGTCCTGACTTTC. As protein: CSVTTGTGFPGANVLTF.

V is TRBV25-1 and J is TRBJ1-1; a possible D gene is TRBD1 (5 bases). Looked up from germline, CDR1 is MGHDK and CDR2 is SYGVNS. This CDR3 comprises 13 residues. V was shortened by 6 bases and J by 3 bases, with 11 bases between the two germline ends. This CDR3 reads CASRGGGDTEAFF. The CDR3 nucleotides read TGTGCCAGCAGAGGCGGGGGAGACACTGAAGCTTTCTTT. The whole variable domain, filled in from reference TRBV25-1 and TRBJ1-1, reads EADIYQTPRYLVIGTGKKITLECSQTMGHDKMYWYQQDPGMELHLIHYSYGVNSTEKGDLSSESTVSRIRTEHFPLTLESARPSHTSQYLCASRGGGDTEAFFGQGTRLTVV.

V usage is TRBV7-6 and J usage is TRBJ2-1, with 10 bases identical to TRBD2. CDR1 and CDR2 from the germline V gene are SGHVS and FNYEAQ. J lost 7 bases, V lost 10 bases, and 7 bases had no gene match. The CDR3 length is 13 residues. DNA for the CDR3: TGTGCCATAAGCGGGGGGGCCAATAATGAGCAGTTCTTC. It yields the protein CAISGGANNEQFF.

This chain links TRBV19 with TRBJ1-2; D not certain. V was clipped by 7 bases and J by 7 bases, with 16 bases between them. Germline values: CDR1 LNHDA, CDR2 SQIVND (reference sequence). CDR3 size: 13 residues. The CDR3 region has the DNA TGTGCCAGTACCAATCTCCCTAACAGTGGCTACACCTTC. This sequence encodes CASTNLPNSGYTF.

This clone was counted once. This chain connects TRBV7-2 to TRBJ2-5; perhaps TRBD1 as D (6 bases). Trimming left V 4 bases short and J 5 bases short, with 14 bases between. The CDR3 sequence is 14 residues long. Germline V gene sequence: CDR1 SGHTA, CDR2 FQGNSA. DNA for the CDR3: TGTGCCAGCAGCTCAAGGACAGCAGGGGAGACCCAGTACTTC. Translating gives CASSSRTAGETQYF.

This clone appeared a single time. The chain employs TRBV4-2 and TRBJ1-3; no clear D. This CDR3 has 16 amino acids. Between the trimmed V and J ends, which lost 0 bases and 9 bases, there was a span of 18 bases. Germline V gene data show CDR1 as LGHNA and CDR2 as YNFKEQ. CDR3 in amino acids: CASSQEDPGFFSTIYF. CDR3 DNA sequence: TGTGCCAGCAGCCAAGAGGATCCTGGGTTTTTTAGCACCATATATTTT.

This chain connects TRBV7-6 to TRBJ1-1; D is uncertain. V was pared by 4 bases and J by 6 bases, with 9 bases between. Looked up from germline, CDR1 is SGHVS and CDR2 is FNYEAQ. CDR3 size: 12 residues. This chain's CDR3 is CASSSNGAEAFF. Written as DNA, the CDR3 is TGTGCCAGCAGCTCCAACGGGGCTGAAGCTTTCTTT.

The rearrangement joins TRBV27 to TRBJ2-3; the D call may be TRBD1 or TRBD2 (5 bases each). The length of the CDR3 is 13 residues. The V gene lost 7 bases and the J gene lost 2 bases, with 10 bases spanning the gap. The germline CDR1 and CDR2 sequences are MNHEY and SMNVEV (reference sequence). The CDR3 sequence is CASILGVTDTQYF. CDR3 nucleotides: TGTGCCAGCATCTTGGGGGTCACAGATACGCAGTATTTT.

The genes are TRBV10-3 and TRBJ1-5; D might be TRBD1 (6 bases). CDR1 ENHRY and CDR2 SYGVKD come from the germline V gene. The CDR3 is 15 amino acids. V was clipped by 0 bases and J by 3 bases, with 9 bases between them. For the CDR3, the DNA is TGTGCCATCAGTGAGTCCACAGGGAACAATCAGCCCCAGCATTTT. Protein: CAISESTGNNQPQHF.

The CDR3, as DNA: TGTGCCAGCAGTTACGGTGGGAACTATGGCTACACCTTC. The encoded protein is CASSYGGNYGYTF. This chain links TRBV6-6 with TRBJ1-2; D call uncertain. In germline, CDR1 is MNHNY, CDR2 SVGAGI (reference sequence). The germline V and J ends were trimmed by 2 bases and 2 bases, with 6 bases remaining between them. The CDR3 is 13 amino acids.

The chain carries TRBV6-5 and TRBJ2-3; tentatively, D is TRBD1 (6 bases). Per germline, CDR1 MNHEY and CDR2 SVGAGI. The CDR3 contains 16 residues. The V end lost 0 bases, the J end lost 0 bases, and 10 bases lay between the germline ends. CDR3 bases: TGTGCCAGCAGTTACTCCGGACAGTCTAGCACAGATACGCAGTATTTT. This sequence encodes CASSYSGQSSTDTQYF.

The gene calls are TRBV2 and TRBJ2-5; the match to TRBD1 covers 7 bases. The germline gives CDR1 SNHLY, CDR2 FYNNEI. Trimming removed 6 bases from V and 4 bases from J; junction bases left unmatched: 8. The length of the CDR3 is 14 residues. The CDR3 loop is CASSRQGFGETQYF. The CDR3 DNA reads TGTGCCAGCAGCCGACAGGGCTTCGGAGAGACCCAGTACTTC.

This rearrangement joins TRBV30 to TRBJ2-5; TRBD1 agrees at 8 bases. With 1 base clipped from V and 4 bases from J, the junction kept 11 bases outside the gene matches. Germline V gene lookup returns CDR1 GTSNPN and CDR2 SVGIG (reference sequence). This CDR3 has 16 amino acids. The CDR3 DNA reads TGTGCCTGGAGTGCAAGGACAGGGTGGGTAGGAGAGACCCAGTACTTC. Its protein is CAWSARTGWVGETQYF.

In DNA form, the CDR3 reads TGTGCCACCGGAACGGGGGGCCCCGGGGAGCTGTTTTTT. Protein: CATGTGGPGELFF. J is TRBJ2-2 and V is TRBV15; a weak D match, TRBD2 (7 bases). V was cut by 8 bases and J by 6 bases, with 13 bases left in between. The CDR3 consists of 13 residues. CDR1 LNHNV and CDR2 YYDKDF come from the germline V gene (reference sequence).

In regard to this clone: The same CDR3 can be traced to other DNA sequences in this sample. This chain uses TRBV5-1 with TRBJ2-7; tentatively, D is TRBD1 (5 bases). This CDR3 region has 14 residues. Deletions cut 4 bases from V and 3 bases from J, with 14 bases between. The germline gives CDR1 SGHRS, CDR2 YFSETQ. The CDR3 protein is CASSLGQGLYEQYF. In DNA form, the CDR3 reads TGCGCCAGCAGCCTGGGGCAGGGCCTCTACGAGCAGTACTTC.

The rearrangement uses TRBV6-5 and TRBJ1-2; maybe TRBD1 (6 bases). Germline V gene data show CDR1 as MNHEY and CDR2 as SVGAGI. V lost 7 bases, J lost 8 bases, and 14 bases lay in between. The CDR3 runs 12 residues. This CDR3 is CASTPIGGGYTF. In DNA form, the CDR3 reads TGTGCCAGCACCCCGATTGGGGGCGGCTACACCTTC.

This chain links TRBV9 with TRBJ2-5; perhaps TRBD2 as D (5 bases). Germline loops: CDR1 SGDLS, CDR2 YYNGEE. The CDR3 consists of 16 residues. V shed 3 bases and J shed 5 bases, with 20 bases lying between them. CDR3 coding DNA: TGTGCCAGCAGCGCGAGACCCGGGGAGTCCCGGGAGACCCAGTACTTC. Translating it yields CASSARPGESRETQYF.